This entry concerns a single T cell receptor beta chain. Its antigen is as yet unknown. The entry originates in a study of cytomegalovirus exposure and HLA in healthy donors. Findings and caveats of the study: Earlier analysis found most TCR beta V segments productive about 90% or about 30% of the time. Sequencing had likely introduced a cluster of highly shared sequence variants as an artifact. Usually a TCR sequence was rare, but some public TCRs were found in many donors. The authors enumerated over 150 TCR beta chains as linked to cytomegalovirus.

In germline, CDR1 is KGHSY, CDR2 FQNENV. This CDR3 is built from 16 residues. Losses at the gene ends were 0 bases for V and 7 bases for J; bases not matched to a gene: 3. 13 Jbeta primers and 60 Vbeta primers were used for the PCR. Generated by immunoSEQ multiplex PCR, the TCRdb table keeps only in-frame clones and is missing some. The sample yields under 150,000 clones, 9% to 10% seen once. The chain carries TRBV16 and TRBJ2-1; 13 nucleotides match TRBD2. The sample consisted of PBMCs. The clonotype was recovered from a man between 25 and 39 years old in good health and CMV-seronegative. The CDR3: CASSQSRTSGGNEQFF. CDR3 bases: TGTGCCAGCAGCCAATCTAGGACTAGCGGGGGAAATGAGCAGTTCTTC.